This T cell receptor beta chain was retrieved from a study of T cell responses to AZD1222 COVID-19 vaccine. Trimming shortened V by 5 bases and J by 3 bases, and 13 bases separated the two germline ends. This CDR3 has 14 amino acids. Per the germline V gene, CDR1 is MNHEY and CDR2 is SMNVEV (reference sequence). TCRdb's table, derived via immunoSEQ multiplex PCR, lists solely in-frame clones and lacks some. The data hold some 96,000 clones, with about nine tenths observed a single time. Study-wide results and limits: Donors were chiefly white British, with a greater number of females, and clonal diversity was perhaps underestimated.

Both about-4-week and about-12-week second-dose recipients were combined. As to this clone: The target antigen is unknown.

The V call is TRBV27, the J call TRBJ1-1, with D possibly TRBD1 on 6 matching bases. The input for sequencing was peripheral blood, taken 28 days after the second AZD1222 dose. The origin of this receptor is an adult who received the AZD1222 COVID-19 vaccine. CDR3 residues: CASSPRQVYTEAFF. The CDR3 DNA reads as TGTGCCAGCAGTCCCCGACAGGTATACACTGAAGCTTTCTTT.